The 4 T cell receptor beta chains given below trace back to one sample, sequenced in a study of blood T cell repertoires in COVID-19. TCRdb's copy holds only in-frame clones and misses some; the assay was immunoSEQ multiplex PCR. The repertoire holds 140,000 or so clones, with 80% to 90% as singletons. The specimen was peripheral blood. These receptor sequences come from a woman aged 50 to 60 with acute or convalescent COVID-19.

V is TRBV5-8 and J is TRBJ1-6; 12 bases map to TRBD1. Germline CDR1 SGHTS, CDR2 YDEGEE. This CDR3 is built from 14 residues. Unmatched junction bases numbered 3, after V lost 4 bases and J lost 10 bases. CDR3 protein: CASSLGQGASPLHF. For the CDR3, the DNA is TGTGCCAGCAGCCTGGGACAGGGGGCATCACCCCTCCACTTT.

This clone has a handful of counts. The chain uses TRBV24-1 and TRBJ2-3, with 7 bases lining up with TRBD1. CDR3 length: 15 residues. Per germline, CDR1 KGHDR and CDR2 SFDVKD. V lost 9 bases to trimming and J lost 1 base; unmatched junction nucleotides: 9. CDR3 amino acids: CATSQTGIGTDTQYF. CDR3 in DNA: TGTGCCACCTCCCAGACAGGGATTGGCACAGATACGCAGTATTTT.

This chain uses TRBV5-1 with TRBJ1-4, with TRBD1 matching 11 bases. The CDR3 consists of 14 residues. J lost 7 bases, V lost 4 bases, and 3 bases had no gene match. Germline values: CDR1 SGHRS, CDR2 YFSETQ. The CDR3 reads CASSGTGGTEKLFF. The DNA for the CDR3 is TGCGCCAGCAGCGGGACAGGGGGGACTGAAAAACTGTTTTTT.

CDR3 loop: CASSWLGGSSLYEQYF. CDR3 nucleotide sequence: TGTGCCAGCAGTTGGTTAGGAGGGAGTTCCCTCTACGAGCAGTACTTC. This chain connects TRBV27 to TRBJ2-7; D possibly corresponds to TRBD2 (6 bases). The length of the CDR3 is 16 residues. Germline V lookup: CDR1 MNHEY, CDR2 SMNVEV (reference sequence). V was pared by 4 bases and J by 3 bases, with 19 bases between.